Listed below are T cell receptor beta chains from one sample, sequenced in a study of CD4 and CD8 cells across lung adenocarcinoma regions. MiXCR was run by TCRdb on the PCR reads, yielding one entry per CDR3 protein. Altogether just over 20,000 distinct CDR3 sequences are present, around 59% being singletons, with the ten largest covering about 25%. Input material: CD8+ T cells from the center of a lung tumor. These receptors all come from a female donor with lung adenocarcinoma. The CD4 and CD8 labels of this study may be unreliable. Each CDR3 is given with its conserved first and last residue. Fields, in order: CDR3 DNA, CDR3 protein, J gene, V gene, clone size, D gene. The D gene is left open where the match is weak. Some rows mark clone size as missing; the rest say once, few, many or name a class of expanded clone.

CDR3 DNA: TGTGCCATCAGTGACCCCTCCTACAATGAGCAGTTCTTC; CDR3 protein: CAISDPSYNEQFF; J gene: TRBJ2-1; V gene: TRBV10-3; clone size: medium-sized; D gene: .
CDR3 DNA: TGCGCCAGCAGCGGACAGGGGGGGACTGAAGCTTTCTTT; CDR3 protein: CASSGQGGTEAFF; J gene: TRBJ1-1; V gene: TRBV10-1; clone size: many; D gene: TRBD1
CDR3 DNA: TGTGCCAGCAGCTCAAGTGGTGTTGGAAGCAGCGCAGATACGCAGTATTTT; CDR3 protein: CASSSSGVGSSADTQYF; J gene: TRBJ2-3; V gene: TRBV11-3; clone size: few; D gene: .
CDR3 DNA: TGCGCCAGCAGCCAAGTGCCCTCTACCGAATCGGGCAAAAACATTCAGTACTTC; CDR3 protein: CASSQVPSTESGKNIQYF; J gene: TRBJ2-4; V gene: TRBV4-1; clone size: .; D gene: .
CDR3 DNA: TGCGCCAGCAGCCCCCAGGGGAATAACTATGGCTACACCTTC; CDR3 protein: CASSPQGNNYGYTF; J gene: TRBJ1-2; V gene: TRBV4-1; clone size: .; D gene: .
CDR3 DNA: TGTGTCAGCAGCGTCCAGGCTGTGAGCACAGATACGCAGTATTTT; CDR3 protein: CVSSVQAVSTDTQYF; J gene: TRBJ2-3; V gene: TRBV10-3; clone size: .; D gene: .
CDR3 DNA: TGTGCCAGCAGGACGGGAGCAGAGACCCAGTACTTC; CDR3 protein: CASRTGAETQYF; J gene: TRBJ2-5; V gene: TRBV6-1; clone size: .; D gene: .
CDR3 DNA: TGCGCCAGCAGCCCGTCGCCCCCCCCACAAGATACGCAGTATTTT; CDR3 protein: CASSPSPPPQDTQYF; J gene: TRBJ2-3; V gene: TRBV4-1; clone size: .; D gene: .
CDR3 DNA: TGTGCCAGCAGTTCCGGACTAGCGGGAGATCGCGATGAGCAGTTCTTC; CDR3 protein: CASSSGLAGDRDEQFF; J gene: TRBJ2-1; V gene: TRBV27; clone size: .; D gene: TRBD2
CDR3 DNA: TGTGCCAGCAGTTTCCCCCGGGCAGGGTCCTACAATGAGCAGTTCTTC; CDR3 protein: CASSFPRAGSYNEQFF; J gene: TRBJ2-1; V gene: TRBV27; clone size: medium-sized; D gene: .
CDR3 DNA: TGTGCCAGCAGTGAAAGGGACAGGGTTACAGATACGCAGTATTTT; CDR3 protein: CASSERDRVTDTQYF; J gene: TRBJ2-3; V gene: TRBV6-1; clone size: .; D gene: TRBD1
CDR3 DNA: TGTGGCAGCGGTCCTCAAGAGACGCAGTATTTT; CDR3 protein: CGSGPQETQYF; J gene: TRBJ2-3; V gene: TRBV27; clone size: .; D gene: .
CDR3 DNA: TGTGCCAGCACTCCGGCCGGGGTGGGGAAAAACATTCAGTACTTC; CDR3 protein: CASTPAGVGKNIQYF; J gene: TRBJ2-4; V gene: TRBV6-1; clone size: medium-sized; D gene: .
CDR3 DNA: TGTGCCAGCAGGCAGGGCCGGGGCGCCACAGATACGCAGTACTTC; CDR3 protein: CASRQGRGATDTQYF; J gene: TRBJ2-4; V gene: TRBV6-1; clone size: .; D gene: .
CDR3 DNA: TGCGCCAGCTCAATCCAAGGAGGCAATCAGCCCCAGCATTTT; CDR3 protein: CASSIQGGNQPQHF; J gene: TRBJ1-5; V gene: TRBV10-2; clone size: .; D gene: .
CDR3 DNA: TGTGCCAGCGGCGGGAGCTCCTACAATGAGCAGTTCTTC; CDR3 protein: CASGGSSYNEQFF; J gene: TRBJ2-1; V gene: TRBV12-3/TRBV12-4; clone size: .; D gene: TRBD2
CDR3 DNA: TGTGCCAGCAGCCCCGGGGTGTTGGAGACCCAGTACTTC; CDR3 protein: CASSPGVLETQYF; J gene: TRBJ2-5; V gene: TRBV6-1; clone size: many; D gene: .
CDR3 DNA: TGCCGCGTCTCGGGGCAGAGAGCCAAAAATATGCAGTATTTC; CDR3 protein: CRVSGQRAKNMQYF; J gene: TRBJ2-3; V gene: TRBV6-1; clone size: .; D gene: .
CDR3 DNA: TGTGCCAGCAAATTCGGTGGCGGGGCCAAAAACATTCAGTACTTC; CDR3 protein: CASKFGGGAKNIQYF; J gene: TRBJ2-4; V gene: TRBV27; clone size: few; D gene: .
CDR3 DNA: TGTGCCAGCACCCACGGGAGTTGGAGCACAGATACGCAGTATTTT; CDR3 protein: CASTHGSWSTDTQYF; J gene: TRBJ2-3; V gene: TRBV6-2/TRBV6-3; clone size: few; D gene: .
CDR3 DNA: TGTGCCGGCCGTCCCCAAGATACGCAGTATTTT; CDR3 protein: CAGRPQDTQYF; J gene: TRBJ2-3; V gene: TRBV27; clone size: .; D gene: .
CDR3 DNA: TGCGCCAGCAGCCCAGGTGTACAGGCTAATGAGCAGTTCTTC; CDR3 protein: CASSPGVQANEQFF; J gene: TRBJ2-1; V gene: TRBV4-1; clone size: .; D gene: .